The clone carrying this T cell receptor beta chain was counted a few times. Its antigen is unknown. The sample belongs to a study of T cells in Graves' hyperthyroidism and ophthalmopathy. Broader study findings: Most thyroid clonotypes with frequency above 0.001 were detected in blood. The authors' 13 V-J model separated ophthalmopathy from stable hyperthyroidism.

The CDR3 regions of TCR beta were amplified from RNA transcripts. Initially, a first-round RT-PCR of the TCR CDR3 employed the HTBI primer set. Using its own MiXCR run on the multiplex PCR reads, TCRdb lists one record per CDR3 protein. Of about 360,000 distinct CDR3 sequences listed, less than 15% are singletons. V shed 2 bases, J shed 0 bases, and the junction held 13 bases outside the gene matches. CDR1 KGHSH and CDR2 LQKENI come from the germline V gene. This CDR3 is built from 20 residues. Hyperthyroidism of Graves' type that showed no ophthalmopathy progression within 18 months was stable. Fresh peripheral blood, approximately 10 ml, yielded the PBMCs.

The rearrangement uses TRBV18 and TRBJ1-2; 12 nucleotides line up with TRBD1. The sequencing sample was made of blood. This receptor was obtained from a woman under 30 with Graves' hyperthyroidism. The CDR3: CASSPKAQPGQGASNYGYTF. CDR3 in DNA: TGTGCCAGCTCACCAAAAGCCCAACCGGGACAGGGGGCTTCTAACTATGGCTACACCTTC.